One sample yielded the 22 T cell receptor beta chains listed below, sequenced in a study of shared clonotypes between healthy human individuals. The assay was immunoSEQ multiplex PCR, and TCRdb's table has in-frame clones only and misses some. The sample lists roughly 2 million clones; 90% to 95% were seen once. The source material was naive CD4+ T cells sorted from blood. Subset given: CD45RA+ positively selected. All receptors come from a young man in good health.

The V gene is TRBV5-4, the J gene TRBJ2-7; TRBD1 aligns across 8 bases. Germline CDR1 reads SGHNT; CDR2 reads YYREEE (reference sequence). The CDR3 covers 16 residues. Trimming cost V 0 bases and J 0 bases; bases outside gene matches: 5. The CDR3 here is CASSLEAGGFSYEQYF. Here the CDR3 DNA reads TGTGCCAGCAGCTTGGAGGCAGGGGGCTTCTCCTACGAGCAGTACTTC.

Of note for this clone: Other DNA sequences in the sample encode the same CDR3. The CDR3 nucleotides are TGTGCCAGCAGTTTGGCCGGCTATGGCTACACCTTC. Protein sequence: CASSLAGYGYTF. This chain joins TRBV28 and TRBJ1-2; D uncertain. The CDR3 runs 12 residues. In germline, CDR1 is MDHEN, CDR2 SYDVKM. V was trimmed by 3 bases and J by 4 bases, leaving 6 bases between them.

The chain employs TRBV4-1 and TRBJ2-2; possible D gene TRBD2, 6 bases. The V gene's germline CDR1 is MGHRA and CDR2 YSYEKL. Trimming left V 1 base short and J 0 bases short, with 12 bases between. This CDR3 region has 17 residues. CDR3 in DNA: TGCGCCAGCAGCCAAGGAGGCGGCGGGGCGAACACCGGGGAGCTGTTTTTT. Amino acids: CASSQGGGGANTGELFF.

The rearrangement links TRBV2 to TRBJ1-5; unclear D gene. Germline V gene data show CDR1 as SNHLY and CDR2 as FYNNEI. The CDR3 contains 15 residues. Deletions cut 6 bases from V and 2 bases from J, with 14 bases between. The CDR3 here is CASRGPDVGNQPQHF. CDR3 DNA sequence: TGTGCCAGCAGAGGGCCGGACGTGGGCAATCAGCCCCAGCATTTT. Combining the CDR3 with reference TRBV2 and TRBJ1-5 gives the whole variable domain EPEVTQTPSHQVTQMGQEVILRCVPISNHLYFYWYRQILGQKVEFLVSFYNNEISEKSEIFDDQFSVERPDGSNFTLKIRSTKLEDSAMYFCASRGPDVGNQPQHFGDGTRLSIL.

A word on this clone: The same CDR3 can be traced to other DNA sequences in this sample. The chain has TRBV18 and TRBJ1-1, with TRBD1 matching 7 bases. CDR1 is KGHSH, CDR2 LQKENI, per germline. J gave up 1 base and V 3 bases, and 5 bases lay outside the gene matches. The CDR3 runs 15 residues. The CDR3, as DNA: TGTGCCAGCTCACCTCGGCAGGGGGAGAACACTGAAGCTTTCTTT. Translating it yields CASSPRQGENTEAFF.

This chain joins TRBV7-6 and TRBJ2-5, with 7 bases that match TRBD1. The CDR3 is made up of 14 amino acids. V trimming: 5 bases; J trimming: 2 bases; junction bases outside the gene matches: 5. CDR1 SGHVS and CDR2 FNYEAQ come from the germline V gene. CDR3 coding DNA: TGTGCCAGCAGCCCGACAGGGCTTCAAGAGACCCAGTACTTC. Translation gives CASSPTGLQETQYF.

This clone was recorded once. The chain is built from TRBV28 and TRBJ1-1; unclear D gene. CDR3 length: 11 amino acids. The germline V gene has CDR1 MDHEN and CDR2 SYDVKM. The V end was cut by 7 bases, the J end by 4 bases, with 7 bases between. The CDR3 is CASTGSTEAFF. CDR3 in DNA: TGTGCCAGCACTGGTAGCACTGAAGCTTTCTTT.

The rearrangement links TRBV4-1 to TRBJ2-1, with a tentative D call TRBD2 (6 bases). From germline, CDR1 is MGHRA and CDR2 YSYEKL. The CDR3 contains 16 residues. V was pared by 0 bases and J by 0 bases, with 9 bases between. As DNA, the CDR3 is TGCGCCAGCAGCCAAGAGGAGGGATTCTCCTACAATGAGCAGTTCTTC. Protein product: CASSQEEGFSYNEQFF.

The table lists this clone with a count of one. This sequence joins TRBV5-8 and TRBJ1-1; 10 bases are a match to TRBD1. The CDR3 loop spans 14 amino acids. Germline V gene lookup returns CDR1 SGHTS and CDR2 YDEGEE. Unmatched junction bases numbered 6, after V lost 5 bases and J lost 5 bases. The chain's CDR3 is CASRYDRGQTEAFF. In DNA, the CDR3 is TGTGCCAGCAGGTATGACAGGGGGCAGACTGAAGCTTTCTTT.

The chain links TRBV6-1 to TRBJ1-5; D not resolved. The ends were cut back, 4 bases at V and 1 base at J, with 8 bases in the middle. The length of the CDR3 is 14 residues. CDR1 is MNHNS, CDR2 SASEGT, per germline. This CDR3 is CASSGGASNQPQHF. In DNA form, the CDR3 reads TGTGCCAGCAGTGGTGGAGCAAGCAATCAGCCCCAGCATTTT.

CDR3 nucleotides: TGTGCCAGCACGACTAGCGGGGGTACCTACGAGCAGTACTTC. Amino acid sequence: CASTTSGGTYEQYF. The chain recombines TRBV6-6 with TRBJ2-7, with 12 bases identical to TRBD2. V was clipped by 7 bases and J by 2 bases; unmatched bases: 3. In germline, CDR1 is MNHNY, CDR2 SVGAGI (reference sequence). This CDR3 is 14 amino acids long.

The genes are TRBV7-6 and TRBJ1-3, with 8 bases aligning to TRBD1. From germline, CDR1 is SGHVS and CDR2 FNYEAQ. The CDR3 has 17 residues. The V segment lost 5 bases and the J segment 0 bases; nucleotides outside the gene matches: 9. The DNA of the CDR3 is TGTGCCAGCAGCCTCCTAGGGACAGGCCCCTCTGGAAACACCATATATTTT. The encoded protein is CASSLLGTGPSGNTIYF.

V usage is TRBV10-3 and J usage is TRBJ1-4; TRBD1 aligns across 9 bases. V shed 4 bases, J shed 8 bases, and the junction held 8 bases outside the gene matches. The CDR3 runs to 15 residues. Germline lookup yields CDR1 ENHRY and CDR2 SYGVKD. The DNA for the CDR3 is TGTGCCATCAGTGCAGACAGGGGGTCCGGAGAAAAACTGTTTTTT. This gives the protein CAISADRGSGEKLFF.

A note on this clone: This CDR3 is also generated by other DNA sequences in the sample. The chain couples TRBV2 to TRBJ1-2, with 7 nucleotides matching TRBD1. This CDR3 comprises 12 residues. Germline lookup yields CDR1 SNHLY and CDR2 FYNNEI. V shed 6 bases, J shed 8 bases, and the junction held 6 bases outside the gene matches. The DNA of the CDR3 is TGTGCCAGCAGCGAGACAGGGTACGGCTACACCTTC. Amino acids: CASSETGYGYTF.

The chain links TRBV6-5 to TRBJ2-3, with TRBD2 as a possible D gene (6 bases). The germline V gene has CDR1 MNHEY and CDR2 SVGAGI. V dropped 6 bases and J dropped 0 bases, with 13 bases sitting between them. The CDR3 is 15 amino acids. The CDR3 region is CASSRDLYSTDTQYF. CDR3 bases: TGTGCCAGCAGCCGGGACTTGTATAGCACAGATACGCAGTATTTT.

A remark on this clone: This same CDR3 is encoded by further DNA sequences in the sample. J is TRBJ2-1 and V is TRBV6-5; no firm D call. V lost 2 bases and J 6 bases, leaving 2 bases between the germline ends. This CDR3 spans 11 amino acids. CDR1 MNHEY and CDR2 SVGAGI come from the germline V gene. The CDR3 region is CASSYRNEQFF. The CDR3 coding sequence is TGTGCCAGCAGTTACCGCAATGAGCAGTTCTTC.

This chain uses TRBV10-3 with TRBJ2-2, with TRBD2 matching 8 bases. The junction had 5 bases not matched to a gene; V was cut back by 6 bases and J by 5 bases. Germline CDR1 and CDR2: ENHRY and SYGVKD. The CDR3 has 14 residues. CDR3 protein: CAIRLADGTGELFF. In DNA, the CDR3 is TGTGCCATCAGACTAGCGGACGGGACCGGGGAGCTGTTTTTT.

This clone was seen just once. The chain combines TRBV5-4 with TRBJ2-7, with TRBD2 matching over 7 bases. Germline CDR1 and CDR2: SGHNT and YYREEE (reference sequence). Unmatched junction bases numbered 9, after V lost 4 bases and J lost 5 bases. The CDR3 is 14 amino acids. CDR3 loop: CASSLGTIQNEQYF. CDR3 coding DNA: TGTGCCAGCAGCCTGGGGACTATCCAAAACGAGCAGTACTTC.

This clone was seen a single time. The same CDR3 also results from other DNA sequences found in this sample. This chain connects TRBV10-3 to TRBJ2-7; 11 positions match TRBD1. The CDR3 sequence is 14 residues long. Germline assignment: CDR1 ENHRY and CDR2 SYGVKD. V lost 0 bases, J lost 6 bases, and 1 base stayed unmatched. The CDR3 DNA reads TGTGCCATCAGTGAGTCAGGGACAGGGGGCGAGCAGTACTTC. This gives the protein CAISESGTGGEQYF.

A remark on this clone: The identical CDR3 is also encoded by other nucleotide sequences in the sample. The chain employs TRBV2 and TRBJ1-1, with no clear D. This CDR3 is built from 12 residues. The germline V and J ends were trimmed by 2 bases and 5 bases, with 6 bases remaining between them. CDR1 and CDR2 (germline): SNHLY, FYNNEI. The CDR3 region has the DNA TGTGCCAGCAGTGAACCGGGGACTGAAGCTTTCTTT. Translated: CASSEPGTEAFF. The whole variable domain, remainder taken from reference TRBV2 and TRBJ1-1, is EPEVTQTPSHQVTQMGQEVILRCVPISNHLYFYWYRQILGQKVEFLVSFYNNEISEKSEIFDDQFSVERPDGSNFTLKIRSTKLEDSAMYFCASSEPGTEAFFGQGTRLTVV.

This chain uses TRBV5-4 with TRBJ2-1; unclear D gene. Germline V gives CDR1 SGHNT, CDR2 YYREEE (reference sequence). This CDR3 is 12 amino acids long. V lost 4 bases, J lost 5 bases, and 7 bases lay in between. The CDR3 region is CASSPNNNEQFF. CDR3 bases: TGTGCCAGCAGCCCCAACAACAATGAGCAGTTCTTC.

The rearrangement links TRBV6-1 to TRBJ1-2; no reliable D call. The germline V gene has CDR1 MNHNS and CDR2 SASEGT. The length of the CDR3 is 13 residues. V was pared by 3 bases and J by 4 bases, with 9 bases between. CDR3 sequence (DNA): TGTGCCAGCAGTGACATCGCAAGCTATGGCTACACCTTC. This encodes CASSDIASYGYTF.